The 3 T cell receptor beta chains reported below all come from one sample, sequenced in a study of identical twins. TCRdb re-derived calls from the 5' RACE reads in MiXCR, one entry per CDR3 protein. The sample consists of some 570,000 distinct CDR3 sequences, 20% to 25% of them appearing once. These data were also reused for a study on yellow fever vaccine responses in identical twins.

The specimen was CD4+ T cells sorted from blood. These receptors were collected from a woman in her late teens or twenties in good health.

In this sample, this clonotype turned up once. This sequence joins TRBV25-1 and TRBJ2-1, with 8 nucleotides matching TRBD2. Germline V gene data show CDR1 as MGHDK and CDR2 as SYGVNS. V shed 3 bases and J 6 bases; nucleotides not matched to a gene: 4. CDR3 length: 14 residues. CDR3 in DNA: TGTGCCAGCAGTGAGGCCGGGAGGGCCAATGAGCAGTTCTTC. Translation gives CASSEAGRANEQFF.

This clonotype rates as medium-sized. This chain joins TRBV24-1 and TRBJ2-1; perhaps TRBD1 as D (6 bases). The V end lost 7 bases, the J end lost 7 bases, and 10 bases lay between the germline ends. This CDR3 region has 12 residues. Germline lookup yields CDR1 KGHDR and CDR2 SFDVKD. The CDR3 DNA follows: TGTGCCACCAGCAACAGGGTTAATGAGCAGTTCTTC. Its translation: CATSNRVNEQFF.

This sequence joins TRBV21-1 and TRBJ2-7. TRBV21-1 is assigned pseudogene status. The length of the CDR3 is 15 residues. CDR3 bases: TGTGCCAGCAGCAAAAGGACGGTCAACTCCTACGAGCAGTACGTC. Translation: CASSKRTVNSYEQYV.